These 24 T cell receptor beta chains were all obtained from the same sample, sequenced in a study of metastatic and nonmetastatic thyroid tumors. TCRdb redid the clone calls on the PCR reads using MiXCR. The sample shows tens of thousands of clones, around 14% of them seen only once. Every patient was untreated before thyroid surgery. Sequencing was done on a sample of blood. The receptors here all came from a female donor with papillary thyroid cancer or a benign thyroid nodule (not recorded which). Some clones in this sample may be carry-over from other donors' samples.

This clone has a count of ten or more. V and J are TRBV13 and TRBJ2-7, with TRBD2 matching over 8 bases. V was clipped by 5 bases and J by 6 bases; unmatched bases: 15. Germline values: CDR1 PRHDT, CDR2 FYEKMQ (reference sequence). The CDR3 runs to 16 residues. The CDR3 DNA reads TGTGCCAGCAGCCCCGTCGGTAAGCGGGAGATGGGCGAGCAGTACTTC. The encoded protein is CASSPVGKREMGEQYF.

This clone was counted many times. The chain has TRBV9 and TRBJ2-1; 8 nucleotides agree with TRBD1. The junction had 11 bases not matched to a gene; V was cut back by 4 bases and J by 2 bases. The CDR3 runs 17 residues. Per germline, CDR1 SGDLS and CDR2 YYNGEE. CDR3 protein: CASSSYSGQATYNEQFF. As DNA, the CDR3 is TGTGCCAGCAGCTCCTACTCGGGACAGGCGACCTACAATGAGCAGTTCTTC.

Comments on this clone: A much larger clone differs from this one at a single base, so this may be a read error. The chain combines TRBV6-1 with TRBJ2-4, with D maybe TRBD2 (5 bases). From germline, CDR1 is MNHNS and CDR2 SASEGT. V was pared by 2 bases and J by 2 bases, with 13 bases between. The CDR3 has 16 amino acids. DNA of the CDR3: TGTGCCAGCAGTGAATATCCGGGCGGGTCCAAAAACATTCAGTACTTC. It codes for CASSEYPGGSKNIQYF.

This clone has more than one count but fewer than ten. This rearrangement joins TRBV19 to TRBJ2-7; a weak D match, TRBD2 (6 bases). Germline CDR1 reads LNHDA; CDR2 reads SQIVND (reference sequence). Trimming took off 7 bases at V and 2 bases at J, with 18 bases between the two ends. The CDR3 has 15 residues. CDR3 nucleotide sequence: TGTGCCAGTATCTCGAGTGTAGCGGCACCCTACGAGCAGTACTTC. Protein sequence: CASISSVAAPYEQYF.

This clone was counted at least ten times. J is TRBJ2-2 and V is TRBV2, with D perhaps TRBD1 (5 bases). V lost 5 bases and J 0 bases, leaving 7 bases between the germline ends. Germline V CDR1 and CDR2: SNHLY, FYNNEI. The CDR3 runs to 14 residues. The CDR3 sequence: CASSYRTNTGELFF. The CDR3 DNA sequence: TGTGCCAGCAGTTACAGGACGAACACCGGGGAGCTGTTTTTT.

This clone was recorded many times. The chain is built from TRBV6-4 and TRBJ1-1; no reliable D call. Trimming pared 2 bases from V and 2 bases from J, leaving 6 bases between. The germline CDR1 and CDR2 sequences are MRHNA and SNTAGT. This CDR3 is built from 13 residues. The CDR3 DNA reads TGTGCCAGCAGTGACACGGAAAACACTGAAGCTTTCTTT. It encodes CASSDTENTEAFF.

This clone was picked up many times. This rearrangement joins TRBV18 to TRBJ2-3; 11 nucleotides match TRBD2. J was trimmed by 5 bases and V by 1 base; bases with no gene match: 2. CDR3 length: 15 amino acids. Germline lookup yields CDR1 KGHSH and CDR2 LQKENI. Here the CDR3 reads CASSPLLAGVDTQYF. The CDR3 coding sequence is TGTGCCAGCTCACCACTACTAGCGGGAGTAGATACGCAGTATTTT.

The chain carries TRBV28 and TRBJ1-5; tentatively, D is TRBD1 (6 bases). This CDR3 has 18 amino acids. V was cut by 3 bases and J by 0 bases, with 18 bases left in between. Per the germline V gene, CDR1 is MDHEN and CDR2 is SYDVKM. The CDR3 here is CASSLLGQTDYSNQPQHF. In DNA, the CDR3 is TGTGCCAGCAGTTTGCTTGGACAGACCGATTATAGCAATCAGCCCCAGCATTTT.

By share, this clone ranks as medium-sized. This sequence joins TRBV20-1 and TRBJ2-1; TRBD2 aligns across 13 bases. CDR1 and CDR2 from the germline V gene are DFQATT and SNEGSKA (reference sequence). Trimming cost V 6 bases and J 6 bases; bases outside gene matches: 2. The CDR3 has 13 amino acids. CDR3 protein: CSAGTSGTNEQFF. The CDR3 nucleotides are TGCAGTGCGGGGACTAGCGGGACCAATGAGCAGTTCTTC.

This clone was detected many times. J is TRBJ1-5 and V is TRBV28; no clear D. This CDR3 is built from 12 residues. CDR1 is MDHEN, CDR2 SYDVKM, per germline. V lost 5 bases to trimming and J lost 5 bases, with 7 bases between them. The CDR3 region is CASSDGYQPQHF. In DNA, the CDR3 is TGTGCCAGCAGTGACGGGTATCAGCCCCAGCATTTT.

In this sample, this clone turned up many times. The J gene is TRBJ2-7, the V gene TRBV2, with 10 bases lining up with TRBD2. Germline-derived CDR1 and CDR2 are SNHLY and FYNNEI. The CDR3 extends over 15 amino acids. V was clipped by 2 bases and J by 6 bases; unmatched bases: 7. CDR3 region: CASSEIVAGGSEQYF. The CDR3 nucleotides are TGTGCCAGCAGTGAAATTGTAGCGGGAGGATCCGAGCAGTACTTC.

This clone was observed at least ten times. The chain has TRBV14 and TRBJ2-2, with D perhaps matching TRBD1 (6 bases). The CDR3 runs 16 residues. Germline V gene lookup returns CDR1 SGHDN and CDR2 FVKESK. The V end was cut by 0 bases, the J end by 6 bases, with 14 bases between. The CDR3 sequence: CASSQDGGARPGELFF. The CDR3 bases are TGTGCCAGCAGCCAAGATGGGGGCGCCCGTCCCGGGGAGCTGTTTTTT.

The rearrangement joins TRBV19 to TRBJ2-1, with 14 positions matching TRBD2. CDR1 and CDR2 from the germline V gene are LNHDA and SQIVND (reference sequence). This CDR3 is built from 17 residues. Losses at the gene ends were 0 bases for V and 7 bases for J; bases not matched to a gene: 5. This CDR3 is CASSIEGTSGRGNEQFF. CDR3 bases: TGTGCCAGTAGTATAGAGGGGACTAGCGGGAGAGGTAATGAGCAGTTCTTC.

This clone is medium-sized in the sample. J is TRBJ2-7 and V is TRBV6-1, with 7 positions matching TRBD1. This CDR3 contains 14 residues. The germline gives CDR1 MNHNS, CDR2 SASEGT. The junction had 9 bases not matched to a gene; V was cut back by 5 bases and J by 5 bases. As DNA, the CDR3 is TGTGCCAGCAGTCGGTCAGGGGGTTTCGACGAGCAGTACTTC. This codes for CASSRSGGFDEQYF.

At least ten counts were recorded for this clone. This sequence joins TRBV7-9 and TRBJ2-7; D unresolved. This CDR3 contains 12 residues. CDR1 SEHNR and CDR2 FQNEAQ come from the germline V gene (reference sequence). V dropped 5 bases and J dropped 2 bases, with 7 bases sitting between them. The CDR3 DNA sequence: TGTGCCAGCAGCGCGTCAGCCTACGAGCAGTACTTC. Translated: CASSASAYEQYF.

This clone was seen at least ten times. Other DNA sequences in the same sample also yield this CDR3. This sequence joins TRBV12-3 or TRBV12-4 and TRBJ2-6, with D possibly being TRBD2 (6 bases). The CDR3 has 17 residues. The V and J ends lost 2 bases and 2 bases respectively, with 13 bases between them. The CDR3 DNA reads as TGTGCCAGCAGTTTACATGGGACTCCCACTGGGGCCAACGTCCTGACTTTC. The encoded protein is CASSLHGTPTGANVLTF.

This clone has at least ten counts. The chain links TRBV6-1 to TRBJ1-4; D unresolved. This CDR3 comprises 13 residues. Trimming took off 6 bases at V and 6 bases at J, with 11 bases between the two ends. Germline CDR1 is MNHNS and CDR2 is SASEGT. The CDR3 region is CASSPMRDEKLFF. The CDR3 coding sequence is TGTGCCAGCAGCCCCATGCGGGATGAAAAACTGTTTTTT.

This chain uses TRBV4-1 with TRBJ2-1; unclear D gene. This CDR3 region has 20 residues. The V gene's germline CDR1 is MGHRA and CDR2 YSYEKL. The V gene lost 4 bases and the J gene lost 0 bases, with 25 bases spanning the gap. The CDR3 DNA reads as TGCGCCAGCAGCCGGGTGTGGACGGCGACTGGTTCGTCCTCCTACAATGAGCAGTTCTTC. Translated: CASSRVWTATGSSSYNEQFF.

This clone showed up many times. The CDR3 does not end in the conserved phenylalanine or tryptophan, so this is likely a read error. The gene calls are TRBV27 and TRBJ2-3; D gene unclear. V was trimmed by 0 bases and J by 5 bases, leaving 6 bases between them. This CDR3 has 13 amino acids. CDR1 is MNHEY and CDR2 is SMNVEV in the germline V gene (reference sequence). The CDR3 loop reads CASSLSSEDTQYL. CDR3 DNA: TGTGCCAGCAGTTTATCGTCAGAAGATACGCAGTATCTT.

This clone was seen repeatedly, ten times or more. The V and J genes are TRBV2 and TRBJ1-4; 7 bases agree with TRBD1. Per germline, CDR1 SNHLY and CDR2 FYNNEI. This CDR3 spans 14 amino acids. V dropped 6 bases and J dropped 0; count of bases not matched to a gene: 1. The CDR3 here is CASSQGATNEKLFF. The CDR3 region has the DNA TGTGCCAGCAGCCAGGGGGCAACTAATGAAAAACTGTTTTTT. The variable domain in full, with the rest retrieved from reference TRBV2 and TRBJ1-4, is EPEVTQTPSHQVTQMGQEVILRCVPISNHLYFYWYRQILGQKVEFLVSFYNNEISEKSEIFDDQFSVERPDGSNFTLKIRSTKLEDSAMYFCASSQGATNEKLFFGSGTQLSVL.

In this sample, this clone turned up many times. At the DNA level, this CDR3 is encoded by other sequences in the same sample as well. The CDR3 coding sequence is TGTGCCAGCAGCCGGCCGGGGGGAGCGCCGGAGACTGAAGCTTTCTTT. Amino acids: CASSRPGGAPETEAFF. This chain links TRBV6-1 with TRBJ1-1; the D gene is possibly TRBD1 (5 bases). Trimming removed 6 bases from V and 5 bases from J, with 22 bases in between. The CDR3 totals 16 residues. The V gene's germline CDR1 is MNHNS and CDR2 SASEGT.

CDR3 sequence reads: CASGSGPWDGDVEQYF. The CDR3 DNA follows: TGTGCCAGCGGCTCCGGTCCTTGGGACGGTGACGTGGAGCAGTACTTC. V is TRBV28 and J is TRBJ2-7, with D perhaps given as TRBD1 or TRBD2 (5 bases each). The CDR3 has 16 amino acids. Trimming pared 8 bases from V and 7 bases from J, leaving 27 bases between. Germline loops: CDR1 MDHEN, CDR2 SYDVKM.

This clone was observed many times. The chain couples TRBV7-9 to TRBJ2-1, with D unclear. Trimming pared 6 bases from V and 8 bases from J, leaving 20 bases between. This CDR3 has 15 amino acids. Germline values: CDR1 SEHNR, CDR2 FQNEAQ (reference sequence). The CDR3 loop is CASSSTDGPLDEQFF. CDR3 sequence (DNA): TGTGCCAGCAGTTCGACCGACGGTCCCCTAGATGAGCAGTTCTTC.

This clone appeared many times. This chain joins TRBV4-3 and TRBJ2-1; 7 bases are a match to TRBD1. The CDR3 is made up of 14 amino acids. The germline CDR1 and CDR2 sequences are LGHNA and YSLEER. V lost 3 bases to trimming and J lost 4 bases; unmatched junction nucleotides: 3. The DNA of the CDR3 is TGCGCCAGCAGCCACGAGGGGGCTTACAATGAGCAGTTCTTC. This gives the protein CASSHEGAYNEQFF.